Listed here are 26 T cell receptor beta chains from one sample, sequenced in a study of regulatory T cells in long-lasting Graves disease. iRepertoire HTBI primers and Arm-PCR of CDR3 regions built TCR beta libraries. Via MiXCR, TCRdb re-called the multiplex PCR reads, giving one row per CDR3 protein. The table lists roughly 560,000 distinct CDR3 sequences, around 12% of them singletons. Time point specified: newly diagnosed GD, antithyroid drugs for less than 3 months. Construction of the TCR library relied on RNA isolated from PBMCs. The sample was also linked to a second study, of T cells in Graves' hyperthyroidism and ophthalmopathy.

This specimen consisted of peripheral blood mononuclear cells (PBMCs), obtained at new diagnosis, from a patient treated with antithyroid drugs. These receptors came from a woman between 25 and 40 years old with Graves disease.

Details on this clonotype: A far larger clone lies a single base away; this is likely a read error. V gene TRBV6-1 combines with J gene TRBJ2-1; D call uncertain. Germline V CDR1 and CDR2: MNHNS, SASEGT. V shed 5 bases and J shed 13 bases, with 21 bases lying between them. This CDR3 contains 14 residues. The CDR3 nucleotides are TGTGCCAGCAGTCCCTCGGGCAGGCTGGAGACCCAGTTCTTC. Translation: CASSPSGRLETQFF.

Regarding this clonotype: A read error may account for a junction end that differs from germline. The chain has TRBV29-1 and TRBJ2-5; D is possibly TRBD1 (6 bases). CDR1 is SQVTM, CDR2 ANQGSEA, per germline. The CDR3 is made up of 10 amino acids. CDR3 residues: CSVSEGTPFF. The DNA for the CDR3 is TGCAGCGTTTCCGAGGGGACACCCTTCTTC.

This clonotype has more than one count but fewer than ten. V is TRBV5-1 and J is TRBJ2-2; TRBD2 might be the D (6 bases). V dropped 1 base and J dropped 1 base, with 11 bases sitting between them. The CDR3 covers 16 residues. The germline V gene encodes CDR1 SGHRS and CDR2 YFSETQ. This CDR3 reads CASSLQLAENTGELFF. CDR3 DNA: TGCGCCAGCAGCTTGCAATTAGCGGAGAACACCGGGGAGCTGTTTTTT.

This chain joins TRBV7-3 and TRBJ2-1; perhaps TRBD1 as D (5 bases). This CDR3 region has 12 residues. Trimming pared 5 bases from V and 7 bases from J, leaving 9 bases between. Germline V gene lookup returns CDR1 SGHTA and CDR2 FQGTGA. The CDR3 coding sequence is TGTGCCAGCAGCCAAGACAGTAATGAGCAGTTCTTC. Translation: CASSQDSNEQFF.

This sequence joins TRBV7-9 and TRBJ2-5, with TRBD1 matching over 9 bases. The CDR3 length is 15 residues. Trimming cost V 1 base and J 5 bases; bases outside gene matches: 5. The V gene's germline CDR1 is SEHNR and CDR2 FQNEAQ (reference sequence). In nucleotides, the CDR3 is TGTGCCAGCAGCTTAGGGGGGACAGGGTTGGAGACCCAGTACTTC. Amino acid sequence: CASSLGGTGLETQYF.

This clonotype has ten or more counts. This sequence joins TRBV12-3 or TRBV12-4 and TRBJ1-3; TRBD1 matches at 8 bases. V lost 0 bases, J lost 2 bases, and 3 bases stayed unmatched. CDR3 length: 16 residues. DNA for the CDR3: TGTGCCAGCAGTTTAGCGCTCAGGGGGCCTGGAAACACCATATATTTT. Translation: CASSLALRGPGNTIYF.

In its sample, this clonotype was seen many times. In nucleotides, the CDR3 is TGTGCCAGCAGTCCCACCGGCGGGGGCCGGGGGAACACTGAAGCTTTCTTT. Translated, it gives CASSPTGGGRGNTEAFF. This chain joins TRBV28 and TRBJ1-1; D is perhaps TRBD1 (6 bases). In germline, CDR1 is MDHEN, CDR2 SYDVKM. V was pared by 5 bases and J by 1 base, with 20 bases between. CDR3 length: 17 residues.

V usage is TRBV29-1 and J usage is TRBJ2-3; D could derive from TRBD1 or TRBD2 (5 bases each). Germline V gene sequence: CDR1 SQVTM, CDR2 ANQGSEA. V dropped 3 bases and J dropped 0 bases, with 13 bases sitting between them. The CDR3 runs 15 residues. The CDR3 loop reads CSVEAEGMSTDTQYF. In DNA form, the CDR3 reads TGCAGCGTTGAGGCAGAGGGGATGAGCACAGATACGCAGTATTTT.

The chain employs TRBV6-2 or TRBV6-3 and TRBJ1-5; tentatively, D is TRBD1 (5 bases). V dropped 5 bases and J dropped 2 bases, with 13 bases sitting between them. The CDR3 has 15 residues. The V gene's germline CDR1 is MNHEY and CDR2 SVGEGT. CDR3 in DNA: TGTGCCAGCAGTGATTTTCGGGGCGGCAATCAGCCCCAGCATTTT. As protein: CASSDFRGGNQPQHF.

Only a few counts were recorded for this clonotype. The chain joins TRBV4-1 to TRBJ2-4, with D possibly matching TRBD2 (5 bases). V lost 4 bases and J 8 bases, leaving 15 bases between the germline ends. Germline loops: CDR1 MGHRA, CDR2 YSYEKL. CDR3 length equals 14 residues. The CDR3 DNA is TGCGCCAGCAGCCTGAAAGGGCCCGGGGACATTCAGTACTTC. Residues: CASSLKGPGDIQYF.

This clonotype was seen repeatedly, ten times or more. The V and J genes are TRBV20-1 and TRBJ1-1; tentative D call: TRBD1 (5 bases). V lost 3 bases, J lost 2 bases, and 7 bases lay in between. Germline V gene data show CDR1 as DFQATT and CDR2 as SNEGSKA (reference sequence). The CDR3 length is 12 residues. CDR3 region: CSARGLNTEAFF. CDR3 sequence (DNA): TGCAGTGCTAGGGGGCTTAACACTGAAGCTTTCTTT.

This clonotype was seen many times. The chain joins TRBV11-2 to TRBJ2-7; 7 nucleotides line up with TRBD1. Trimming removed 5 bases from V and 6 bases from J; junction bases left unmatched: 13. The CDR3 is 15 amino acids. Germline-derived CDR1 and CDR2 are SGHAT and FQNNGV. The CDR3 region has the DNA TGTGCCAGCAGCCCTATCTACACAGGGGACCGCGAGCAGTACTTC. Translated: CASSPIYTGDREQYF.

Many counts were recorded for this clonotype. The chain is built from TRBV14 and TRBJ1-5; no firm D call. The CDR3 runs to 13 residues. V was trimmed by 0 bases and J by 7 bases, leaving 7 bases between them. Germline assignment: CDR1 SGHDN and CDR2 FVKESK. DNA of the CDR3: TGTGCCAGCAGCCAAGATCTACGGCAGCCCCAGCATTTT. It translates to CASSQDLRQPQHF.

At least ten counts were recorded for this clonotype. V is TRBV11-1 and J is TRBJ2-5; a weak D match, TRBD1 (5 bases). Germline V lookup: CDR1 SGHAT, CDR2 FQDESV (reference sequence). There are 14 residues in the CDR3. The V gene lost 5 bases and the J gene lost 3 bases, with 13 bases spanning the gap. CDR3 DNA sequence: TGTGCCAGCAGCCTACAGGACCGGGAAGAGACCCAGTACTTC. Protein: CASSLQDREETQYF.

The table lists this clonotype with a few counts. This chain joins TRBV19 and TRBJ2-1; D perhaps matches TRBD1 (6 bases). Deletions cut 5 bases from V and 8 bases from J, with 13 bases between. Germline V CDR1 and CDR2: LNHDA, SQIVND (reference sequence). The CDR3 is made up of 13 amino acids. CDR3 loop: CASSSQGGHEQFF. The CDR3, as DNA: TGTGCCAGTAGTTCACAGGGTGGGCATGAGCAGTTCTTC.

This clonotype came up a few times. This chain links TRBV9 with TRBJ2-1, with 10 bases that match TRBD2. Germline trimming cut 4 bases from V and 4 bases from J; bases unmatched to any gene: 11. The CDR3 is 17 amino acids. The V gene's germline CDR1 is SGDLS and CDR2 YYNGEE. CDR3 coding DNA: TGTGCCAGCAGCACACATATACTAGCGGGAACTTACAATGAGCAGTTCTTC. Encoded protein: CASSTHILAGTYNEQFF.

This clonotype was picked up a small number of times. The chain has TRBV27 and TRBJ1-1, with D perhaps TRBD1 (5 bases). The CDR3 has 15 residues. Deletions cut 5 bases from V and 4 bases from J, with 17 bases between. Germline loops: CDR1 MNHEY, CDR2 SMNVEV (reference sequence). CDR3 nucleotides: TGTGCCAGCAGTGACTCCTGGGGGGTGGTCACTGAAGCTTTCTTT. Residues: CASSDSWGVVTEAFF.

Remarks on this clonotype: This could be a read error, since a much larger clone is one nucleotide away. The V gene is TRBV9, the J gene TRBJ1-2; D not certain. Trimming pared 4 bases from V and 8 bases from J, leaving 15 bases between. CDR1 is SGDLS, CDR2 YYNGEE, per germline. This CDR3 spans 13 amino acids. The DNA of the CDR3 is TGTGCCAGCAGCCCAGACACCGCTCGGGGCTACACCTTC. Translating it yields CASSPDTARGYTF.

This clonotype was detected ten times or more. This chain connects TRBV2 to TRBJ1-4, with 7 bases aligning to TRBD1. CDR1 and CDR2 from the germline V gene are SNHLY and FYNNEI. The CDR3 extends over 14 amino acids. V dropped 7 bases and J dropped 5; count of bases not matched to a gene: 7. The CDR3 DNA is TGTGCCAGCATAGAAGGGGGCAGCAATGAAAAACTGTTTTTT. It specifies CASIEGGSNEKLFF.

This clonotype was observed many times. The chain couples TRBV28 to TRBJ2-3, with 11 bases matching TRBD2. CDR3 size: 16 residues. The V gene's germline CDR1 is MDHEN and CDR2 SYDVKM. Losses at the gene ends were 3 bases for V and 7 bases for J; bases not matched to a gene: 9. The chain's CDR3 is CASSFYSGRAANTQYF. DNA for the CDR3: TGTGCCAGCAGTTTTTATAGCGGGAGGGCCGCAAATACGCAGTATTTT.

The rearrangement links TRBV19 to TRBJ1-2, with TRBD1 as a possible D gene (6 bases). V dropped 3 bases and J dropped 5 bases, with 10 bases sitting between them. Germline CDR1 and CDR2: LNHDA and SQIVND (reference sequence). The CDR3 contains 13 residues. The CDR3 sequence is CASSMNREYGYTF. In nucleotides, the CDR3 is TGTGCCAGTAGTATGAACAGGGAGTATGGCTACACCTTC. Complete variable domain (other parts from reference TRBV19 and TRBJ1-2): DGGITQSPKYLFRKEGQNVTLSCEQNLNHDAMYWYRQDPGQGLRLIYYSQIVNDFQKGDIAEGYSVSREKKESFPLTVTSAQKNPTAFYLCASSMNREYGYTFGSGTRLTVV.

This clonotype showed up many times. The chain joins TRBV5-6 to TRBJ1-2; 8 bases agree with TRBD1. Per the germline V gene, CDR1 is SGHDT and CDR2 is YYEEEE. V was pared by 4 bases and J by 1 base, with 9 bases of the junction left unmatched. The CDR3 has 16 amino acids. CDR3 residues: CASSLPGQENNYGYTF. Here the CDR3 DNA reads TGTGCCAGCAGCCTACCGGGACAGGAGAATAACTATGGCTACACCTTC.

This clonotype was picked up many times. The chain couples TRBV29-1 to TRBJ2-1; 7 bases align to TRBD2. The CDR3 runs to 14 residues. Germline CDR1 reads SQVTM; CDR2 reads ANQGSEA. The CDR3 loop is CTVGRTHSYNEQFF. DNA for the CDR3: TGCACCGTCGGGAGGACCCACTCCTACAATGAGCAGTTCTTC.

In this sample, this clonotype turned up many times. The CDR3 sequence: CASSLWGGAGSNQPQHF. CDR3 sequence (DNA): TGTGCCAGCAGTTTATGGGGAGGGGCGGGAAGCAATCAGCCCCAGCATTTT. This chain uses TRBV28 with TRBJ1-5; TRBD1 might be the D (5 bases). Trimming left V 0 bases short and J 1 base short, with 13 bases between. Germline V gene data show CDR1 as MDHEN and CDR2 as SYDVKM. CDR3 size: 17 residues.

This clonotype was detected ten times or more. This chain connects TRBV6-1 to TRBJ2-3, with D tentatively TRBD2 (5 bases). Trimming took 9 bases from V and 6 from J, leaving 10 bases between them. Germline loops: CDR1 MNHNS, CDR2 SASEGT. The CDR3 runs 11 residues. In DNA form, the CDR3 reads TGTGCCAGTTCAAGGAGGGATACGCAGTATTTT. Protein: CASSRRDTQYF.

This clonotype turned up a few times. The genes are TRBV5-8 and TRBJ1-3; 7 bases map to TRBD1. V was pared by 1 base and J by 0 bases, with 4 bases of the junction left unmatched. Germline values: CDR1 SGHTS, CDR2 YDEGEE. The CDR3 is made up of 16 amino acids. The CDR3 nucleotides read TGTGCCAGCAGCTTGAGGACAGGAATCTCTGGAAACACCATATATTTT. Its protein is CASSLRTGISGNTIYF. The full variable domain, in which reference TRBV5-8 and TRBJ1-3 provide the parts outside the CDR3, is EAGVTQSPTHLIKTRGQQATLRCSPISGHTSVYWYQQALGLGLQFLLWYDEGEERNRGNFPPRFSGRQFPNYSSELNVNALELEDSALYLCASSLRTGISGNTIYFGEGSWLTVV.